These 26 T cell receptor beta chains came from one sample sequenced in a study of T cells in Graves' hyperthyroidism and ophthalmopathy. RNA transcripts were the template for amplifying TCR beta CDR3 regions. The HTBI primer set drove a first-round RT-PCR of the TCR CDR3. One entry per CDR3 protein results from TCRdb running MiXCR on the multiplex PCR reads. The table has tens of thousands of distinct CDR3 sequences, around half seen once; the top ten hold 6.2%. What was sequenced was blood. Receptor source: a woman between 50 and 59 years old with Graves' hyperthyroidism that later progressed to Graves' ophthalmopathy.

The table lists this clonotype with many counts. The chain combines TRBV12-3 or TRBV12-4 with TRBJ1-1, with D possibly TRBD1 on 5 matching bases. The CDR3 is made up of 15 amino acids. V was shortened by 5 bases and J by 1 base, with 14 bases between the two germline ends. The CDR3 here is CASSTPTGGNTEAFF. In DNA, the CDR3 is TGTGCCAGCAGTACACCCACAGGCGGGAACACTGAAGCTTTCTTT.

Notes on this clonotype: Its ends do not fully match the called genes, so a read error is possible. V and J are TRBV5-1 and TRBJ1-6, with TRBD1 matching over 9 bases. CDR1 SGHRS and CDR2 YFSETQ come from the germline V gene. The CDR3 extends over 17 amino acids. CDR3 sequence: CASSEFTGGSYNSPLHF. The DNA of the CDR3 is TGCGCCAGCAGCGAATTCACAGGGGGCTCCTACAATTCACCCCTCCACTTT. Supplemented by reference TRBV5-1 and TRBJ1-6, the full variable domain reads KAGVTQTPRYLIKTRGQQVTLSCSPISGHRSVSWYQQTPGQGLQFLFEYFSETQRNKGNFPGRFSGRQFSNSRSEMNVSTLELGDSALYLCASSEFTGGSYNSPLHFGNGTRLTVT.

The chain combines TRBV24-1 with TRBJ2-1; TRBD2 matches at 16 bases. V shed 7 bases, J shed 2 bases, and the junction held 7 bases outside the gene matches. CDR3 size: 18 residues. Germline V gives CDR1 KGHDR, CDR2 SFDVKD. The CDR3 protein is CATRGEGLAGGTYNEQFF. DNA of the CDR3: TGTGCCACCAGGGGGGAGGGACTAGCGGGAGGGACCTACAATGAGCAGTTCTTC.

The chain has TRBV9 and TRBJ1-2; unclear D gene. Trimming removed 2 bases at V and 3 bases at J, with 14 bases between. The CDR3 is 15 amino acids. The germline CDR1 and CDR2 sequences are SGDLS and YYNGEE. This CDR3 reads CASSVSDVPDYGYTF. As DNA, the CDR3 is TGTGCCAGCAGCGTGAGTGACGTACCCGACTATGGCTACACCTTC.

Points on this clonotype: A single base separates this from a much larger clone, so it may be a read error. The CDR3 nucleotides read TGTGCCAGCAGCCAAGGGTTGCGGAACGCCTATGGCTACACCTTC. Encoded protein: CASSQGLRNAYGYTF. This sequence joins TRBV3-1 and TRBJ1-2; D uncertain. The germline V and J ends were trimmed by 1 base and 4 bases, with 13 bases remaining between them. Germline V gene lookup returns CDR1 LGHDT and CDR2 YNNKEL (reference sequence). This CDR3 has 15 amino acids.

As for this clonotype: The junction departs from germline at one end; a sequencing error may be responsible. The V and J genes are TRBV7-9 and TRBJ1-5; tentatively, D is TRBD1 (5 bases). CDR1 and CDR2 from the germline V gene are SEHNR and FQNEAQ (reference sequence). This CDR3 is 17 amino acids long. The CDR3 region has the DNA TGTGCCAGCAGCCCGGCGAGGGACTCCTTTAACAATGAGCCCCAGCATTTT. Protein product: CASSPARDSFNNEPQHF.

Many counts were recorded for this clonotype. CDR3 sequence: CASSVGLERSGANVLTF. The CDR3 DNA follows: TGTGCCAGCAGCGTGGGACTCGAACGCTCTGGGGCCAACGTCCTGACTTTC. V is TRBV9 and J is TRBJ2-6; the D gene is possibly TRBD2 (6 bases). The CDR3 extends over 17 amino acids. Looked up from germline, CDR1 is SGDLS and CDR2 is YYNGEE. Trimming took off 2 bases at V and 0 bases at J, with 12 bases between the two ends.

As to this clonotype: An end of the junction differs from the germline gene, which may be a read error. J is TRBJ2-1 and V is TRBV9; D assignment may be TRBD1 or TRBD2 (5 bases each). Germline lookup yields CDR1 SGDLS and CDR2 YYNGEE. The CDR3 consists of 16 residues. The CDR3 DNA follows: TGTGTCAGCAGTGTAGCTAGCCAGGGATCCTACAATGAGCAGTTCTTC. Amino acid sequence: CVSSVASQGSYNEQFF. Full variable domain (missing parts from reference TRBV9 and TRBJ2-1): DSGVTQTPKHLITATGQRVTLRCSPRSGDLSVYWYQQSLDQGLQFLIQYYNGEERAKGNILERFSAQQFPDLHSELNLSSLELGDSALYFCVSSVASQGSYNEQFFGPGTRLTVL.

This chain's CDR3 is CASRKGQASGELFF. The CDR3 region has the DNA TGTGCCAGCAGGAAGGGACAGGCGTCCGGGGAGCTGTTTTTT. This chain uses TRBV2 with TRBJ2-2; TRBD1 agrees at 8 bases. After removal of 6 bases from V and 6 bases from J, the junction contained 6 bases not matched to a gene. The germline CDR1 and CDR2 sequences are SNHLY and FYNNEI. The CDR3 contains 14 residues.

About this clonotype itself: Being one base from a much bigger clone, this may be a read error. V is TRBV7-8 and J is TRBJ2-7; 7 nucleotides match TRBD2. Germline V lookup: CDR1 SGHVS, CDR2 FQNEAQ. The CDR3 covers 12 residues. Losses at the gene ends were 8 bases for V and 5 bases for J; bases not matched to a gene: 6. The CDR3 DNA follows: TGTGCCAGCGCGATGGGACTACACGAGCAGTACTTC. It yields the protein CASAMGLHEQYF.

Only a few counts were recorded for this clonotype. The chain uses TRBV25-1 and TRBJ1-1, with 8 positions matching TRBD1. Per germline, CDR1 MGHDK and CDR2 SYGVNS. The CDR3 extends over 13 amino acids. J lost 4 bases, V lost 5 bases, and 3 bases had no gene match. CDR3 region: CASSLTGGTEAFF. CDR3 DNA: TGTGCCAGCAGTCTCACAGGGGGCACTGAAGCTTTCTTT.

This clonotype was recorded at least ten times. This rearrangement joins TRBV19 to TRBJ1-4; 7 bases are shared with TRBD1. V shed 7 bases and J 8 bases; nucleotides not matched to a gene: 13. The CDR3 loop spans 15 amino acids. Germline assignment: CDR1 LNHDA and CDR2 SQIVND (reference sequence). This CDR3 is CASKQGTNHGEKLFF. CDR3 DNA sequence: TGTGCCAGTAAACAGGGGACGAACCATGGAGAAAAACTGTTTTTT. Supplemented by reference TRBV19 and TRBJ1-4, the full variable domain reads DGGITQSPKYLFRKEGQNVTLSCEQNLNHDAMYWYRQDPGQGLRLIYYSQIVNDFQKGDIAEGYSVSREKKESFPLTVTSAQKNPTAFYLCASKQGTNHGEKLFFGSGTQLSVL.

In this sample, this clonotype turned up a few times. The chain uses TRBV20-1 and TRBJ1-4, with 9 bases that match TRBD1. The CDR3 runs to 15 residues. The germline V gene has CDR1 DFQATT and CDR2 SNEGSKA (reference sequence). The junction had 11 bases not matched to a gene; V was cut back by 6 bases and J by 6 bases. CDR3 DNA sequence: TGCAGTGCGATATTCCGGGACAGGGAATATGAAAAACTGTTTTTT. It codes for CSAIFRDREYEKLFF.

V is TRBV5-1 and J is TRBJ1-2; a possible D gene is TRBD1 (5 bases). Germline CDR1 SGHRS, CDR2 YFSETQ. The V end lost 0 bases, the J end lost 0 bases, and 24 bases lay between the germline ends. CDR3 size: 20 residues. The CDR3 here is CASSLAGLAGGFNTNYGYTF. The CDR3, as DNA: TGCGCCAGCAGCTTGGCGGGACTAGCGGGAGGATTCAACACTAACTATGGCTACACCTTC.

This clonotype came up once. A much bigger clone sits one base away, suggesting this may be a read error. V and J are TRBV30 and TRBJ2-1; D not resolved. The CDR3 loop spans 12 amino acids. Germline assignment: CDR1 GTSNPN and CDR2 SVGIG (reference sequence). CDR3 region: CAWRRVWNEQVF. The CDR3 nucleotides read TGTGCCTGGAGAAGGGTTTGGAATGAGCAGGTCTTC.

Notes on this clonotype: An end of the junction does not agree with germline; a read error may underlie this. The gene calls are TRBV6-5 and TRBJ1-3; D gene unclear. Germline assignment: CDR1 MNHEY and CDR2 SVGAGI. This CDR3 contains 15 residues. CDR3 residues: CASSYSLVAGSTIYF. The CDR3 DNA reads as TGTGCCAGCAGTTACTCGCTGGTGGCTGGAAGCACCATATATTTT.

This clonotype was seen repeatedly, ten times or more. The chain employs TRBV9 and TRBJ2-6; possible D gene TRBD2, 7 bases. Germline V gene lookup returns CDR1 SGDLS and CDR2 YYNGEE. The CDR3 totals 17 residues. The ends were cut back, 2 bases at V and 1 base at J, with 13 bases in the middle. CDR3 bases: TGTGCCAGCAGCGTGGGGGGGCCTGCGTCTGGGGCCAACGTCCTGACTTTC. Translation: CASSVGGPASGANVLTF. Combining the CDR3 with reference TRBV9 and TRBJ2-6 gives the whole variable domain DSGVTQTPKHLITATGQRVTLRCSPRSGDLSVYWYQQSLDQGLQFLIQYYNGEERAKGNILERFSAQQFPDLHSELNLSSLELGDSALYFCASSVGGPASGANVLTFGAGSRLTVL.

In this sample, this clonotype turned up many times. The V call is TRBV11-1, the J call TRBJ2-5; 14 nucleotides align to TRBD2. Trimming removed 5 bases from V and 6 bases from J; junction bases left unmatched: 11. The CDR3 is 17 amino acids. Germline V gene lookup returns CDR1 SGHAT and CDR2 FQDESV (reference sequence). CDR3 region: CASSPTDGLAGGKTQYF. CDR3 in DNA: TGTGCCAGCAGCCCGACGGATGGACTAGCGGGAGGAAAGACCCAGTACTTC.

This clonotype has at least ten counts. The V and J genes are TRBV6-1 and TRBJ1-2; D call uncertain. Germline V CDR1 and CDR2: MNHNS, SASEGT. The V end lost 2 bases, the J end lost 0 bases, and 10 bases lay between the germline ends. This CDR3 is 15 amino acids long. This CDR3 is CASSESGRSNYGYTF. CDR3 nucleotide sequence: TGTGCCAGCAGTGAATCTGGCAGATCTAACTATGGCTACACCTTC.

CDR3 DNA sequence: TGTGCCAACAAAGCTGGCCCAAGAATTGAAAAACTGTTTTTT. Amino acid sequence: CANKAGPRIEKLFF. The V gene is TRBV6-1, the J gene TRBJ1-4; D is ambiguous. Germline V lookup: CDR1 MNHNS, CDR2 SASEGT. The length of the CDR3 is 14 residues. V was cut by 10 bases and J by 7 bases, with 19 bases left in between.

The chain uses TRBV20-1 and TRBJ2-7; 7 bases are shared with TRBD1. V lost 7 bases, J lost 1 base, and 13 bases stayed unmatched. Germline V lookup: CDR1 DFQATT, CDR2 SNEGSKA (reference sequence). The CDR3 extends over 15 amino acids. CDR3 residues: CSDSAGDSISYEQYF. Here the CDR3 DNA reads TGCAGTGATAGTGCTGGGGACAGTATATCCTACGAGCAGTACTTC.

In its sample, this clonotype was seen many times. The rearrangement links TRBV6-4 to TRBJ2-7; no firm D call. Trimming left V 3 bases short and J 3 bases short, with 3 bases between. This CDR3 has 11 residues. Per the germline V gene, CDR1 is MRHNA and CDR2 is SNTAGT. This CDR3 reads CASSDGYEQYF. The CDR3 DNA follows: TGTGCCAGCAGTGATGGCTACGAGCAGTACTTC.

Within the sample, this clonotype is medium-sized. This sequence joins TRBV7-2 and TRBJ2-7; maybe TRBD2 (5 bases). Germline assignment: CDR1 SGHTA and CDR2 FQGNSA. V dropped 6 bases and J dropped 7 bases, with 13 bases sitting between them. There are 12 residues in the CDR3. CDR3 bases: TGTGCCAGCAGACTAGTGGGTACTGAGCAGTACTTC. Amino acids: CASRLVGTEQYF. Full variable domain (rest looked up from reference TRBV7-2 and TRBJ2-7): GAGVSQSPSNKVTEKGKDVELRCDPISGHTALYWYRQSLGQGLEFLIYFQGNSAPDKSGLPSDRFSAERTGGSVSTLTIQRTQQEDSAVYLCASRLVGTEQYFGPGTRLTVT.

The J gene is TRBJ2-7, the V gene TRBV7-3, with no clear D. Germline CDR1 reads SGHTA; CDR2 reads FQGTGA. This CDR3 contains 10 residues. Trimming removed 10 bases from V and 4 bases from J, with 8 bases in between. CDR3 nucleotides: TGTGCCACACAGCCTTACGAGCAGTACTTC. Translated, it gives CATQPYEQYF.

This chain joins TRBV14 and TRBJ2-5; 10 bases line up with TRBD1. V trimming: 4 bases; J trimming: 4 bases; junction bases outside the gene matches: 9. The CDR3 runs 16 residues. The germline gives CDR1 SGHDN, CDR2 FVKESK. CDR3 amino acids: CASSLLGQGKRETQYF. As DNA, the CDR3 is TGTGCCAGCAGCCTCCTGGGACAGGGGAAAAGAGAGACCCAGTACTTC. Full variable domain (missing parts from reference TRBV14 and TRBJ2-5): EAGVTQFPSHSVIEKGQTVTLRCDPISGHDNLYWYRRVMGKEIKFLLHFVKESKQDESGMPNNRFLAERTGGTYSTLKVQPAELEDSGVYFCASSLLGQGKRETQYFGPGTRLLVL.

The V and J genes are TRBV29-1 and TRBJ2-7; D gene unclear. The V gene lost 5 bases and the J gene lost 3 bases, with 17 bases spanning the gap. The CDR3 has 14 amino acids. In germline, CDR1 is SQVTM, CDR2 ANQGSEA. This CDR3 is CSVIRSEDLYEQYF. The CDR3 bases are TGCAGCGTTATACGGTCAGAGGATCTCTACGAGCAGTACTTC.